The 10 T cell receptor beta chains given below trace back to one sample, sequenced in a study of T cell responses to AZD1222 COVID-19 vaccine. Assay used: immunoSEQ multiplex PCR; TCRdb lists only in-frame clones, some missing. Here the sample spans 50,000 to 85,000 clones, 79% being singletons. This specimen was peripheral blood, taken on day 0 of MenACWY control vaccination. The receptors derive from an adult in good health.

V usage is TRBV5-4 and J usage is TRBJ1-2, with D perhaps TRBD1 (6 bases). The germline CDR1 and CDR2 sequences are SGHNT and YYREEE (reference sequence). The CDR3 loop spans 13 amino acids. V was trimmed by 3 bases and J by 2 bases, leaving 8 bases between them. The CDR3 protein is CASSWDTNYGYTF. CDR3 nucleotide sequence: TGTGCCAGCAGCTGGGACACCAACTATGGCTACACCTTC.

The CDR3 spells CSVDGSRANEQFF. The CDR3, as DNA: TGCAGCGTTGACGGCTCCAGGGCGAATGAGCAGTTCTTC. The V call is TRBV29-1, the J call TRBJ2-1; D possibly corresponds to TRBD1 (5 bases). The CDR3 is 13 amino acids. CDR1 SQVTM and CDR2 ANQGSEA come from the germline V gene. With 3 bases removed from V and 7 bases from J, the gap between germline ends came to 13 bases.

The rearrangement uses TRBV24-1 and TRBJ2-1; TRBD2 aligns across 9 bases. The germline CDR1 and CDR2 sequences are KGHDR and SFDVKD. The CDR3 covers 15 residues. Unmatched junction bases numbered 7, after V lost 3 bases and J lost 8 bases. The CDR3 here is CATSDTFRTSDEQFF. The CDR3 bases are TGTGCCACCAGTGATACCTTTCGGACTAGCGATGAGCAGTTCTTC.

The chain has TRBV6-5 and TRBJ1-2, with a possible D match to TRBD1 (6 bases). The ends were cut back, 10 bases at V and 4 bases at J, with 19 bases in the middle. Germline lookup yields CDR1 MNHEY and CDR2 SVGAGI. The CDR3 covers 14 residues. CDR3 region: CATVGGARSYGYTF. CDR3 nucleotide sequence: TGTGCCACCGTTGGGGGCGCGCGGTCCTATGGCTACACCTTC.

V is TRBV2 and J is TRBJ1-2, with TRBD1 identical over 7 bases. The germline V gene encodes CDR1 SNHLY and CDR2 FYNNEI. The CDR3 runs 15 residues. After removal of 7 bases from V and 4 bases from J, the junction contained 12 bases not matched to a gene. CDR3 bases: TGTGCCAGCATGTCTGAGACAGGGCTAGGCTATGGCTACACCTTC. It encodes CASMSETGLGYGYTF.

In its sample, this clone was seen a few times. The V gene is TRBV5-4, the J gene TRBJ1-2; D gene unclear. The CDR3 extends over 14 amino acids. Germline CDR1 and CDR2: SGHNT and YYREEE (reference sequence). Trimming removed 2 bases at V and 2 bases at J, with 10 bases between. The CDR3 DNA reads TGTGCCAGCAGCTTAGTAGGGTCCAACTATGGCTACACCTTC. It translates to CASSLVGSNYGYTF.

J is TRBJ2-1 and V is TRBV5-8, with 11 nucleotides matching TRBD2. J lost 2 bases, V lost 0 bases, and 10 bases had no gene match. The CDR3 length is 19 residues. CDR1 SGHTS and CDR2 YDEGEE come from the germline V gene. CDR3 sequence (DNA): TGTGCCAGCAGCTTGGTTGGGCTAGCGGGGGGCCCCCCCTACAATGAGCAGTTCTTC. It specifies CASSLVGLAGGPPYNEQFF.

The rearrangement uses TRBV7-2 and TRBJ1-1, with D perhaps matching TRBD1 (5 bases). This CDR3 comprises 12 residues. Germline CDR1 is SGHTA and CDR2 is FQGNSA. V was pared by 2 bases and J by 10 bases, with 11 bases between. CDR3 nucleotides: TGTGCCAGCAGCTTATATGGAGGGACAGCTTTCTTT. It is translated as CASSLYGGTAFF.

CDR3 loop: CASIAGTGGLRSYTF. CDR3 nucleotide sequence: TGTGCCAGCATCGCCGGGACAGGGGGTCTCCGTAGCTACACCTTC. The genes are TRBV2 and TRBJ1-2; 11 bases are a match to TRBD1. CDR1 is SNHLY and CDR2 is FYNNEI in the germline V gene. Trimming cost V 7 bases and J 9 bases; bases outside gene matches: 13. The length of the CDR3 is 15 residues.

The genes are TRBV15 and TRBJ1-4, with TRBD1 matching over 8 bases. Germline CDR1 and CDR2: LNHNV and YYDKDF (reference sequence). The junction had 5 bases not matched to a gene; V was cut back by 0 bases and J by 8 bases. The CDR3 consists of 15 residues. CDR3 loop: CATSRDGTGREKLFF. CDR3 coding DNA: TGTGCCACCAGCAGAGATGGGACAGGAAGGGAAAAACTGTTTTTT.